This TCR beta chain was sequenced in a study of cytomegalovirus exposure and HLA in healthy donors. As for the study in general: Earlier work reported approximately 110 million unique TCR beta sequences from 150 million to 200 million T cells.

The V gene lost 6 bases and the J gene lost 8 bases, with 16 bases spanning the gap. Germline CDR1 and CDR2: LGHNA and YNFKEQ. The length of the CDR3 is 13 residues. In the PCR, 60 Vbeta and 13 Jbeta primers were used. Here immunoSEQ multiplex PCR was the method, and the copy in TCRdb shows in-frame clones only, minus some. This table holds some 180,000 clones, approximately 70% found once. The chain carries TRBV4-2 and TRBJ1-2, with D tentatively TRBD1 (6 bases). The clonotype comes from a woman younger than 45 in good health and CMV-seronegative. Sequenced sample: PBMCs. This CDR3 reads CASSFTGPGGYTF. The DNA of the CDR3 is TGTGCCAGCAGTTTTACAGGGCCGGGCGGCTACACCTTC.